This entry lists 23 T cell receptor beta chains sequenced from one sample in a study of a mutant IDH1 vaccine in newly diagnosed glioma. These receptors are not linked to any known antigen. Profiled with immunoSEQ multiplex PCR; TCRdb holds only in-frame clones, not every one. The repertoire includes about 50,000 clones, about 80% of them detected once, and over 4.5% sits in the top ten. Described time point: week 47, end of study. Alongside topical imiquimod, each dose of vaccine comprised 300 ug of mutant IDH1 20-mer peptide. The sequences come from PBMCs, collected from a glioma patient whose treatment included an IDH1 peptide vaccine. The receptors come from a man in his fifties or sixties with glioma.

The V gene is TRBV2, the J gene TRBJ2-7; 7 nucleotides align to TRBD1. Looked up from germline, CDR1 is SNHLY and CDR2 is FYNNEI. The CDR3 is 14 amino acids. V was pared by 5 bases and J by 0 bases, with 4 bases of the junction left unmatched. CDR3 sequence (DNA): TGTGCCAGCAGTCGGACAGGTAGCTCCTACGAGCAGTACTTC. This codes for CASSRTGSSYEQYF.

This sequence joins TRBV11-2 and TRBJ1-1, with D perhaps matching TRBD1 (5 bases). Germline values: CDR1 SGHAT, CDR2 FQNNGV. V gave up 5 bases and J gave up 7 bases, with 14 bases separating them. The CDR3 loop spans 13 amino acids. CDR3 nucleotide sequence: TGTGCCAGCAGCACTAAATGGGGGGGTGAAGCTTTCTTT. It specifies CASSTKWGGEAFF.

To note about this clone: A read error may account for a junction end that differs from germline. The chain is built from TRBV5-4 and TRBJ1-2, with 9 bases matching TRBD1. This CDR3 is 14 amino acids long. Germline CDR1 is SGHNT and CDR2 is YYREEE (reference sequence). This chain's CDR3 is CASSLDRGSYGYTF. The CDR3 region has the DNA TGTGCCAGCAGTTTGGACAGGGGTTCCTATGGCTACACCTTC.

In its sample, this clone was seen once. The rearrangement links TRBV15 to TRBJ1-4; D is uncertain. Germline V gene lookup returns CDR1 LNHNV and CDR2 YYDKDF (reference sequence). CDR3 size: 14 residues. V was pared by 1 base and J by 4 bases, with 7 bases between. In DNA form, the CDR3 reads TGTGCCACCAGCAGAGGTCCGATTAATGAAAAACTGTTTTTT. Its translation: CATSRGPINEKLFF.

The chain couples TRBV7-2 to TRBJ2-7, with 9 bases matching TRBD1. Germline V gene data show CDR1 as SGHTA and CDR2 as FQGNSA. The CDR3 extends over 14 amino acids. V lost 8 bases, J lost 1 base, and 6 bases stayed unmatched. The CDR3 DNA reads as TGTGCCAGCCGGGGGACAGGGTCTTCCTACGAGCAGTACTTC. As protein: CASRGTGSSYEQYF. Combining the CDR3 with reference TRBV7-2 and TRBJ2-7 gives the whole variable domain GAGVSQSPSNKVTEKGKDVELRCDPISGHTALYWYRQSLGQGLEFLIYFQGNSAPDKSGLPSDRFSAERTGGSVSTLTIQRTQQEDSAVYLCASRGTGSSYEQYFGPGTRLTVT.

This clone has just one count. The V gene is TRBV7-2, the J gene TRBJ2-1; D tentatively reads TRBD1 or TRBD2 (6 bases each). This CDR3 contains 13 residues. Trimming removed 7 bases at V and 7 bases at J, with 14 bases between. Per germline, CDR1 SGHTA and CDR2 FQGNSA. DNA for the CDR3: TGTGCCAGCAACTGGGGGGCGGTGAATGAGCAGTTCTTC. It yields the protein CASNWGAVNEQFF.

This clone was recorded a few times. The chain uses TRBV6-6 and TRBJ1-5; D is possibly TRBD1 (5 bases). The CDR3 totals 14 residues. Germline loops: CDR1 MNHNY, CDR2 SVGAGI (reference sequence). The V gene lost 6 bases and the J gene lost 6 bases, with 15 bases spanning the gap. In DNA form, the CDR3 reads TGTGCCAGCAGCCCATCAGGGAGGATTCAGCCCCAGCATTTT. Translation gives CASSPSGRIQPQHF.

This chain connects TRBV7-8 to TRBJ1-2, with D hard to call. Per the germline V gene, CDR1 is SGHVS and CDR2 is FQNEAQ. The V end was cut by 1 base, the J end by 8 bases, with 8 bases between. The CDR3 consists of 12 residues. The CDR3 reads CASSLVGGGYTF. CDR3 DNA sequence: TGTGCCAGCAGCTTAGTTGGCGGGGGCTACACCTTC.

This clone has a single count. V gene TRBV7-9 combines with J gene TRBJ2-3; 14 positions agree with TRBD2. The CDR3 is made up of 19 amino acids. Germline V gene sequence: CDR1 SEHNR, CDR2 FQNEAQ (reference sequence). V trimming: 1 base; J trimming: 0 bases; junction bases outside the gene matches: 6. CDR3 loop: CASSLGLAGGHLSTDTQYF. CDR3 in DNA: TGTGCCAGCAGCTTAGGACTAGCGGGGGGGCACCTTAGCACAGATACGCAGTATTTT.

The V gene is TRBV5-1, the J gene TRBJ1-1; D gene ambiguous. Trimming stripped 2 bases from V and 0 bases from J, with 8 bases between. CDR1 and CDR2 from the germline V gene are SGHRS and YFSETQ. The CDR3 runs 14 residues. The CDR3 sequence is CASSLRPLNTEAFF. In DNA form, the CDR3 reads TGCGCCAGCAGCTTACGGCCTTTGAACACTGAAGCTTTCTTT. The full variable domain, rest sourced from reference TRBV5-1 and TRBJ1-1, is KAGVTQTPRYLIKTRGQQVTLSCSPISGHRSVSWYQQTPGQGLQFLFEYFSETQRNKGNFPGRFSGRQFSNSRSEMNVSTLELGDSALYLCASSLRPLNTEAFFGQGTRLTVV.

The chain couples TRBV18 to TRBJ1-4; perhaps TRBD1 as D (5 bases). CDR3 length: 14 residues. The germline V gene has CDR1 KGHSH and CDR2 LQKENI. Trimming took 3 bases from V and 5 from J, leaving 10 bases between them. This CDR3 reads CASSPTEMNEKLFF. The CDR3 DNA reads TGTGCCAGCTCACCGACAGAAATGAATGAAAAACTGTTTTTT.

In DNA form, the CDR3 reads TGTGCCAGCAGCGCGTCCGGGACAGGCTGGGGAAACACCATATATTTT. It is translated as CASSASGTGWGNTIYF. This chain links TRBV9 with TRBJ1-3, with 8 bases that match TRBD1. This CDR3 is 16 amino acids long. Looked up from germline, CDR1 is SGDLS and CDR2 is YYNGEE. The ends lost 3 bases at V and 4 bases at J; junction bases unmatched: 9.

This clone was seen once. The chain is built from TRBV5-5 and TRBJ2-5; D may be TRBD2 (7 bases). CDR1 and CDR2 (germline): SGHKS, YYEKEE (reference sequence). The CDR3 loop spans 15 amino acids. Deletions cut 4 bases from V and 2 bases from J, with 15 bases between. The CDR3 spells CASSRRGGGQETQYF. In nucleotides, the CDR3 is TGTGCCAGCAGCCGCCGGGGAGGGGGGCAAGAGACCCAGTACTTC.

The chain combines TRBV2 with TRBJ1-1; maybe TRBD1 (5 bases). V was trimmed by 6 bases and J by 1 base, leaving 6 bases between them. CDR1 SNHLY and CDR2 FYNNEI come from the germline V gene. CDR3 size: 12 residues. The CDR3 loop is CASRGQNTEAFF. CDR3 in DNA: TGTGCCAGCAGGGGGCAGAACACTGAAGCTTTCTTT.

The rearrangement uses TRBV6-5 and TRBJ2-1; 8 bases align to TRBD2. From germline, CDR1 is MNHEY and CDR2 SVGAGI. V shed 6 bases and J 6 bases; nucleotides not matched to a gene: 4. This CDR3 is 13 amino acids long. CDR3 sequence reads: CASRRGEANEQFF. In DNA, the CDR3 is TGTGCCAGCAGGCGGGGGGAGGCCAATGAGCAGTTCTTC.

The chain joins TRBV5-6 to TRBJ1-3, with D perhaps TRBD1 (6 bases). Germline V gene lookup returns CDR1 SGHDT and CDR2 YYEEEE. V was trimmed by 3 bases and J by 3 bases, leaving 10 bases between them. The CDR3 is made up of 14 amino acids. CDR3 amino acids: CASSWGQGGNTIYF. The CDR3, as DNA: TGTGCCAGCAGCTGGGGGCAGGGTGGAAACACCATATATTTT.

Within the sample, this clone is medium-sized. The chain is built from TRBV30 and TRBJ1-4; D is uncertain. Trimming took off 3 bases at V and 8 bases at J, with 13 bases between the two ends. This CDR3 spans 13 amino acids. The germline V gene encodes CDR1 GTSNPN and CDR2 SVGIG (reference sequence). The CDR3 nucleotides are TGTGCCTGGAGAAAAACGCTGGAGGAAAAACTGTTTTTT. Its protein is CAWRKTLEEKLFF. Based on the CDR3 plus reference TRBV30 and TRBJ1-4, the full variable domain is SQTIHQWPATLVQPVGSPLSLECTVEGTSNPNLYWYRQAAGRGLQLLFYSVGIGQISSEVPQNLSASRPQDRQFILSSKKLLLSDSGFYLCAWRKTLEEKLFFGSGTQLSVL.

This chain joins TRBV5-4 and TRBJ1-1; no reliable D call. The CDR3 spans 14 residues. Trimming left V 1 base short and J 3 bases short, with 10 bases between. Per the germline V gene, CDR1 is SGHNT and CDR2 is YYREEE (reference sequence). The CDR3 nucleotides read TGTGCCAGCAGCTTGAGGGTAGGAGACACTGAAGCTTTCTTT. This gives the protein CASSLRVGDTEAFF.

CDR3 loop: CASSELESTEAFF. The CDR3 nucleotides read TGTGCCAGCAGTGAGCTCGAGAGCACTGAAGCTTTCTTT. The rearrangement joins TRBV2 to TRBJ1-1; D gene uncertain. Germline V gene lookup returns CDR1 SNHLY and CDR2 FYNNEI. This CDR3 has 13 amino acids. V was clipped by 3 bases and J by 4 bases, with 9 bases between them.

This chain links TRBV6-5 with TRBJ1-1, with TRBD1 as a possible D gene (6 bases). CDR3 length: 13 amino acids. V dropped 5 bases and J dropped 5 bases, with 12 bases sitting between them. Germline-derived CDR1 and CDR2 are MNHEY and SVGAGI. This CDR3 reads CASSPWGRTEAFF. The CDR3 DNA reads as TGTGCCAGCAGTCCGTGGGGGCGAACTGAAGCTTTCTTT.

The chain combines TRBV7-8 with TRBJ1-1; D is unclear. This CDR3 is 13 amino acids long. Deletions cut 4 bases from V and 0 bases from J, with 6 bases between. Germline CDR1 and CDR2: SGHVS and FQNEAQ. The CDR3 nucleotides are TGTGCCAGCAGCTCCTCAATGAACACTGAAGCTTTCTTT. This sequence encodes CASSSSMNTEAFF.

This clone was found once. V usage is TRBV5-1 and J usage is TRBJ1-4; D possibly corresponds to TRBD1 (6 bases). The V gene's germline CDR1 is SGHRS and CDR2 YFSETQ. The ends were cut back, 0 bases at V and 6 bases at J, with 15 bases in the middle. This CDR3 region has 16 residues. The CDR3 DNA follows: TGCGCCAGCAGCTTGGAACCGGGACAACAACATGAAAAACTGTTTTTT. This gives the protein CASSLEPGQQHEKLFF.

V usage is TRBV19 and J usage is TRBJ1-1, with D possibly TRBD1 on 6 matching bases. CDR1 is LNHDA and CDR2 is SQIVND in the germline V gene (reference sequence). V lost 6 bases and J lost 6, with 17 bases in between. This CDR3 has 14 residues. CDR3 sequence: CASRLRQGLSEAFF. The CDR3 DNA sequence: TGTGCCAGTAGACTACGGCAGGGGTTGTCTGAAGCTTTCTTT.